Listed below are T cell receptor beta chains from one sample, sequenced in a study of cytomegalovirus exposure and HLA in healthy donors. The assay was immunoSEQ multiplex PCR, and TCRdb's table has in-frame clones only and misses some. The sample yields roughly 150,000 clones, roughly four fifths seen once. Sample: PBMCs. These receptors originate from a man aged 35 to 55 in good health and CMV-seronegative. The CDR3 runs from the conserved cysteine through the conserved F or W.

V gene	J gene	CDR3 protein
TRBV9	TRBJ2-1	CASNIAGTGPYNEQFF
TRBV7-2	TRBJ1-5	CASSLERATQPQHF
TRBV28	TRBJ2-7	CASSFPGLAGGADLYEQYF
TRBV9	TRBJ2-6	CASTGGAGANVLTF
TRBV6-5	TRBJ2-1	CASRSHAGHNEQFF
TRBV28	TRBJ2-1	CASSPPPGYVYNEQFF
TRBV2	TRBJ1-1	CASSIRDTAPLEAFF
TRBV11-3	TRBJ2-3	CASSSQLTGADTQYF
TRBV29-1	TRBJ2-5	CSALAGTFQETQYF
TRBV13	TRBJ2-1	CASSLVGDPRGFSYNEQFF
TRBV19	TRBJ2-2	CASGDRVYTGELFF
TRBV7-9	TRBJ2-1	CASSNPGPRSYNEQFF
TRBV28	TRBJ1-3	CASSPAGGLFGNTIYF
TRBV7-2	TRBJ2-2	CASSLDLAGMAGELFF
TRBV5-4	TRBJ2-2	CASRDRGIGTGELFF
TRBV4-2	TRBJ2-4	CASSQDNSGRAFIQYF
TRBV21-1	TRBJ1-5	CASSRGQEGNQPQHF
TRBV5-1	TRBJ1-1	CASSESVTGAAEAFF
TRBV5-4	TRBJ2-7	CASSLPGTYEQYF
TRBV6-6	TRBJ1-2	CASSSLTGAGGYTF
TRBV7-9	TRBJ2-7	CASSLSWGGGSSYEQYF
TRBV2	TRBJ2-7	CASRIAGVSHEQYF
TRBV6-5	TRBJ1-1	CASRQGRTEAFF
TRBV20-1	TRBJ1-2	CSQGSDYGYTF
TRBV6-5	TRBJ2-1	CASSYLGDSDNEQFF
TRBV30	TRBJ1-1	CAFSRSNTEAFF
TRBV5-1	TRBJ2-2	CASGAGAVFTGELFF
TRBV10-2	TRBJ2-7	CASKRDRGVYEQYF
TRBV6-1	TRBJ2-3	CASSSAGDTQYF
TRBV5-4	TRBJ2-2	CASSPGGGRNTGELFF
TRBV27	TRBJ1-3	CASSLSGQRNTIYF
TRBV5-1	TRBJ2-3	CASSLEASGTADTQYF
TRBV6-6	TRBJ2-5	CASSYYTGGGETQYF
TRBV11-3	TRBJ2-2	CASSYPGSGELFF
TRBV27	TRBJ2-3	CASSLSFGSSPDTQYF
TRBV4-1	TRBJ1-5	CASSRDREKQPQHF
TRBV14	TRBJ2-3	CASSQNPVAGAQYF
TRBV11-2	TRBJ1-5	CASSPDREVQPQHF
TRBV5-6	TRBJ1-4	CASRTTGGDEKLFF
TRBV25-1	TRBJ2-7	CATRVSGQGTYEQYF
TRBV4-2	TRBJ1-6	CASSQEGGDRNSPLHF
TRBV10-2	TRBJ2-6	CASSEFSLAGVTLAANVLTF
TRBV27	TRBJ1-4	CASGYRGGNEKLFF
TRBV14	TRBJ2-5	CASSQVPTEYQETQYF
TRBV5-1	TRBJ2-5	CASSLGQGGETQYF
TRBV9	TRBJ1-2	CASSVGTGHYGYTF
TRBV2	TRBJ2-5	CASAAGGGGETQYF
TRBV7-2	TRBJ1-2	CASSLEIYNYGYTF
TRBV7-2	TRBJ2-7	CASSFQFTSYEQYF